The 3 T cell receptor beta chains reported below all come from one sample, sequenced in a study of blood T cell repertoires in COVID-19. Sequenced by immunoSEQ multiplex PCR; TCRdb stores in-frame clones only, minus some. The profile shows 110,000 to 150,000 clones, roughly 89% of them singletons. Sample: peripheral blood. These receptors were collected from a man aged 60 to 69 with active or convalescent COVID-19.

The chain links TRBV7-3 to TRBJ2-1; a weak D match, TRBD1 (6 bases). The CDR3 covers 15 residues. V lost 5 bases and J 5 bases, leaving 16 bases between the germline ends. Looked up from germline, CDR1 is SGHTA and CDR2 is FQGTGA. CDR3 nucleotide sequence: TGTGCCAGCAGCATACAGGGAATGGAACACAATGAGCAGTTCTTC. This encodes CASSIQGMEHNEQFF.

The chain has TRBV7-2 and TRBJ2-2, with 11 bases aligning to TRBD2. Germline V CDR1 and CDR2: SGHTA, FQGNSA. This CDR3 spans 18 amino acids. The trim removed 11 bases at V and 7 bases at J, leaving 21 bases unmatched. CDR3 nucleotide sequence: TGTGCCGCTCCCGCTCCGGTATCGGGACTAGCGGTGGGCGGGGAGCTGTTTTTT. Protein sequence: CAAPAPVSGLAVGGELFF.

In regard to this clone: Other DNA sequences of this sample code for an identical CDR3. The chain combines TRBV12-3 or TRBV12-4 with TRBJ1-2; a possible D gene is TRBD1 (6 bases). CDR3 length: 13 residues. The ends were cut back, 3 bases at V and 2 bases at J, with 7 bases in the middle. As DNA, the CDR3 is TGTGCCAGCAGTTTGGACAGAAACTATGGCTACACCTTC. Its protein product is CASSLDRNYGYTF.